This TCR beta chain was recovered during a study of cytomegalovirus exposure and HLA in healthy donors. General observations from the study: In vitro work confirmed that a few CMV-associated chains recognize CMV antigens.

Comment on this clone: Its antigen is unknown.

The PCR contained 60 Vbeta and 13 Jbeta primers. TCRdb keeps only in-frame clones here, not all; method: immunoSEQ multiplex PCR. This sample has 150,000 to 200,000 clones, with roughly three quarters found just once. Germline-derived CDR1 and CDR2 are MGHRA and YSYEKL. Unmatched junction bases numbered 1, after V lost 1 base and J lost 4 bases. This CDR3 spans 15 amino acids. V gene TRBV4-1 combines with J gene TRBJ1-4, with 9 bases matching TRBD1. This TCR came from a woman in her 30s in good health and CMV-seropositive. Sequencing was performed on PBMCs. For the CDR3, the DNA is TGCGCCAGCAGCCAAGGACAGGGGGATAATGAAAAACTGTTTTTT. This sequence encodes CASSQGQGDNEKLFF.